Included here is one T cell receptor beta chain sequence, with context. This clonotype was counted only a few times. Its antigen is not yet known. Per-base qualities were not stored, and no clone one base away is much larger. The library was produced with PCR. For sequencing, an Illumina HiSeq 2500 was employed. To normalize quantification of the TCRbeta repertoire, the TCR libraries were built with molecular barcoding that relied on unique molecular identifiers. TCRdb trimmed the raw reads at Q25, called clones with MiXCR and kept productive beta chains. A single entry per CDR3 protein holds the most common genes and DNA from its merged rows. This sample holds approximately 510,000 distinct CDR3 sequences; about 17% were observed only once. The ten largest clones add up to approximately 3% of the sample. This specimen comes from a study of T-cell reconstitution after alpha-beta-depleted transplantation in children (dated by TCRdb to the mid-2010s). For context, the study as a whole: Using TCR repertoire profiling, the study quantitatively followed how T-cell immune reconstitution unfolded in children after TCRalphabeta/CD19-depleted allogeneic hematopoietic cell transplantation.

Here V drops 1 base and J drops 0 bases, and the junction holds 1 base not matched to any gene. CDR1 is given as DFQATT and CDR2 as SNEGSKA, both from the germline V gene (reference sequence). Inclusive of the bounding cysteine and phenylalanine, the CDR3 is 14 residues long. The retained sequence is limited to the CDR3, 42 bases, with the frame set at the first base. The sequencing used PBMCs from the stem cell graft donor, collected from the stem cell graft. This clonotype was obtained from a human donor who donated a stem cell graft to a child with acute lymphoblastic leukemia. The chain was built from TRBV20-1 and TRBJ2-7; 9 central nucleotides agree with TRBD2. The nucleotide sequence reads as follows: TGCAGTGCTAGAGGTAGCGGGAGCTCCTACGAGCAGTACTTC. Its protein is CSARGSGSSYEQYF.